Shown below are 7 T cell receptor beta chains from a single sample sequenced in a study of Graves' ophthalmopathy and Graves' hyperthyroidism. Amplified TCR beta CDR3 regions were obtained using RNA transcripts as template. Investigators did first-round RT-PCR with HTBI primers, then second-round multiplex PCR. TCRdb re-analysed the multiplex PCR reads in MiXCR, keeping a single row per CDR3 protein. The sample holds hundreds of thousands of distinct CDR3 sequences; roughly 50% are singletons and the top ten take more than 45%. Input material: peripheral blood. These receptors all stem from an adult man with Graves' ophthalmopathy.

This clonotype turned up a few times. The rearrangement uses TRBV2 and TRBJ2-2; the D is unclear. In germline, CDR1 is SNHLY, CDR2 FYNNEI. The CDR3 runs to 15 residues. Deletions cut 4 bases from V and 3 bases from J, with 12 bases between. CDR3 in DNA: TGTGCCAGCAGTGCCCCTAACGGGTACACCGGGGAGCTGTTTTTT. Translated: CASSAPNGYTGELFF.

This sequence joins TRBV15 and TRBJ2-2; perhaps TRBD1 as D (5 bases). Germline CDR1 is LNHNV and CDR2 is YYDKDF (reference sequence). V was pared by 0 bases and J by 4 bases, with 18 bases between. There are 18 residues in the CDR3. The CDR3 sequence: CATSRDSRASRGTGELFF. In DNA form, the CDR3 reads TGTGCCACCAGCAGAGATAGCAGGGCCTCACGAGGCACCGGGGAGCTGTTTTTT.

The chain joins TRBV9 to TRBJ1-2; 8 nucleotides line up with TRBD1. The CDR3 totals 14 residues. Germline lookup yields CDR1 SGDLS and CDR2 YYNGEE. V dropped 2 bases and J dropped 4; count of bases not matched to a gene: 4. The CDR3 here is CASSVDRARYGYTF. The CDR3 DNA sequence: TGTGCCAGCAGCGTGGACAGGGCGCGCTATGGCTACACCTTC.

V is TRBV7-2 and J is TRBJ1-6; 7 bases fit TRBD1. The length of the CDR3 is 15 residues. V was pared by 2 bases and J by 6 bases, with 4 bases of the junction left unmatched. CDR1 is SGHTA and CDR2 is FQGNSA in the germline V gene. The CDR3 sequence: CASSLQGGLNSPLHF. As DNA, the CDR3 is TGTGCCAGCAGCTTACAGGGGGGGCTTAATTCACCCCTCCACTTT.

Worth noting for this clonotype: Since a much larger clone is just one base distant, this may be a read error. This likely comes from a read error, as the CDR3 has no conserved phenylalanine or tryptophan at its end. The chain is built from TRBV7-9 and TRBJ2-5; no clear D gene. The CDR3 covers 12 residues. Trimming cost V 8 bases and J 5 bases, with 12 bases left between them. Germline lookup yields CDR1 SEHNR and CDR2 FQNEAQ (reference sequence). CDR3 loop: CASLSLGETQYL. The CDR3 nucleotides are TGTGCCAGCCTCAGTCTAGGGGAGACCCAGTACCTC.

The CDR3 is CASSSFGGGGNQPQHF. DNA of the CDR3: TGTGCCAGCAGTTCCTTTGGGGGGGGAGGGAATCAGCCCCAGCATTTT. The rearrangement joins TRBV12-3 or TRBV12-4 to TRBJ1-5, with D perhaps TRBD1 (5 bases). The CDR3 consists of 16 residues. The V end was cut by 4 bases, the J end by 4 bases, with 17 bases between.

This clonotype has a handful of counts. V is TRBV12-3 or TRBV12-4 and J is TRBJ2-1; D may match TRBD1 or TRBD2 (5 bases each). Trimming removed 3 bases from V and 15 bases from J, with 15 bases in between. The length of the CDR3 is 12 residues. CDR3 region: CASSFEGRDRFF. CDR3 nucleotides: TGTGCCAGCAGTTTTGAGGGACGGGATAGGTTCTTC.